Shown below are 21 T cell receptor beta chains from a single sample sequenced in a study of cytomegalovirus exposure and HLA in healthy donors. PCR was performed using 60 Vbeta and 13 Jbeta primers. Measured with immunoSEQ multiplex PCR; TCRdb has only the in-frame clones, and not every one. The table gives tens of thousands of clones; the top ten clones make up approximately 2.1% of it. Sample: PBMCs. The receptors here all came from a woman between 18 and 30 years old in good health and CMV-seronegative.

This chain joins TRBV5-4 and TRBJ2-7; 9 bases match TRBD1. CDR3 length equals 15 residues. J lost 1 base, V lost 5 bases, and 7 bases had no gene match. Germline assignment: CDR1 SGHNT and CDR2 YYREEE (reference sequence). CDR3 bases: TGTGCCAGCAGAACGGACAGGGGAGGATCCTACGAGCAGTACTTC. Translation: CASRTDRGGSYEQYF.

The rearrangement joins TRBV9 to TRBJ1-1; D not resolved. The CDR3 extends over 13 amino acids. Deletions cut 3 bases from V and 3 bases from J, with 9 bases between. CDR1 and CDR2 (germline): SGDLS, YYNGEE. CDR3: CASSAGIDTEAFF. DNA of the CDR3: TGTGCCAGCAGCGCTGGTATAGACACTGAAGCTTTCTTT.

On this clone: Within the sample, other DNA sequences also encode this same CDR3. The genes are TRBV30 and TRBJ1-6, with D perhaps TRBD1 (5 bases). The CDR3 covers 16 residues. V lost 2 bases, J lost 7 bases, and 18 bases lay in between. Germline values: CDR1 GTSNPN, CDR2 SVGIG (reference sequence). CDR3 protein: CAWSPSWRGWNSPLHF. The CDR3 nucleotides are TGTGCCTGGAGTCCTTCCTGGAGGGGCTGGAATTCACCCCTCCACTTT. Full variable domain (outside the CDR3, taken from reference TRBV30 and TRBJ1-6): SQTIHQWPATLVQPVGSPLSLECTVEGTSNPNLYWYRQAAGRGLQLLFYSVGIGQISSEVPQNLSASRPQDRQFILSSKKLLLSDSGFYLCAWSPSWRGWNSPLHFGNGTRLTVT.

The chain links TRBV6-5 to TRBJ2-3; unclear D gene. V was clipped by 6 bases and J by 5 bases, with 6 bases between them. The length of the CDR3 is 11 residues. Germline-derived CDR1 and CDR2 are MNHEY and SVGAGI. CDR3 sequence: CASSREDTQYF. CDR3 nucleotides: TGTGCCAGCAGCCGAGAAGATACGCAGTATTTT.

The rearrangement uses TRBV7-2 and TRBJ1-4; the D is unclear. Germline lookup yields CDR1 SGHTA and CDR2 FQGNSA. V gave up 2 bases and J gave up 4 bases, with 5 bases separating them. There are 13 residues in the CDR3. Here the CDR3 reads CASSLTGNEKLFF. The DNA for the CDR3 is TGTGCCAGCAGCTTAACTGGTAATGAAAAACTGTTTTTT.

The V and J genes are TRBV7-9 and TRBJ1-1; 9 bases map to TRBD1. V lost 5 bases and J lost 5; bases outside the gene matches: 6. The CDR3 extends over 14 amino acids. Germline assignment: CDR1 SEHNR and CDR2 FQNEAQ (reference sequence). The CDR3 sequence: CASSQTGGWTEAFF. The CDR3 nucleotides are TGTGCCAGCAGCCAGACAGGGGGATGGACTGAAGCTTTCTTT.

This chain connects TRBV5-1 to TRBJ1-1; 8 bases line up with TRBD1. Losses at the gene ends were 4 bases for V and 10 bases for J; bases not matched to a gene: 18. Germline values: CDR1 SGHRS, CDR2 YFSETQ. The CDR3 has 16 residues. CDR3 nucleotide sequence: TGCGCCAGCAGCCCCCGGGGTCAGACAGGGGTGGAGGGAGCTTTCTTT. Protein sequence: CASSPRGQTGVEGAFF. The full variable domain, its missing parts supplied by reference TRBV5-1 and TRBJ1-1, is KAGVTQTPRYLIKTRGQQVTLSCSPISGHRSVSWYQQTPGQGLQFLFEYFSETQRNKGNFPGRFSGRQFSNSRSEMNVSTLELGDSALYLCASSPRGQTGVEGAFFGQGTRLTVV.

Concerning this clone itself: One end of the junction does not line up with germline, which may come from a read error. The chain has TRBV20-1 and TRBJ1-2, with 8 positions matching TRBD1. Germline-derived CDR1 and CDR2 are DFQATT and SNEGSKA (reference sequence). The CDR3 is 10 residues long. In DNA, the CDR3 is TGCAGTGCATCCGGGACAGGCCTCGTCTTC. This gives the protein CSASGTGLVF.

The chain recombines TRBV9 with TRBJ1-6; the D gene is possibly TRBD1 (5 bases). The germline V gene encodes CDR1 SGDLS and CDR2 YYNGEE. CDR3 length: 16 amino acids. Trimming removed 0 bases from V and 2 bases from J, with 9 bases in between. CDR3 protein: CASSVGTGTYNSPLHF. The CDR3 nucleotides are TGTGCCAGCAGCGTAGGTACAGGTACCTATAATTCACCCCTCCACTTT. The full variable domain, with the rest looked up from reference TRBV9 and TRBJ1-6, is DSGVTQTPKHLITATGQRVTLRCSPRSGDLSVYWYQQSLDQGLQFLIQYYNGEERAKGNILERFSAQQFPDLHSELNLSSLELGDSALYFCASSVGTGTYNSPLHFGNGTRLTVT.

The chain recombines TRBV5-5 with TRBJ2-7, with D perhaps TRBD1 (6 bases). The CDR3 is 15 residues long. Trimming shortened V by 2 bases and J by 0 bases, and 12 bases separated the two germline ends. Germline CDR1 and CDR2: SGHKS and YYEKEE (reference sequence). CDR3 coding DNA: TGTGCCAGCAGCTTCTCAGGGGATAGCTCCTACGAGCAGTACTTC. Residues: CASSFSGDSSYEQYF.

This rearrangement joins TRBV27 to TRBJ2-7; D is ambiguous. V gave up 3 bases and J gave up 4 bases, with 13 bases separating them. The CDR3 covers 14 residues. CDR1 is MNHEY, CDR2 SMNVEV, per germline (reference sequence). The CDR3 DNA reads TGTGCCAGCAGTTTTTTAGAATTGCCGTACGAGCAGTACTTC. Amino acids: CASSFLELPYEQYF.

V gene TRBV6-5 combines with J gene TRBJ1-2; 9 bases line up with TRBD1. Germline V gene sequence: CDR1 MNHEY, CDR2 SVGAGI. V shed 2 bases, J shed 8 bases, and the junction held 6 bases outside the gene matches. The CDR3 totals 14 residues. The CDR3 nucleotides read TGTGCCAGCAGTTACCGCGGGACAGGGTTCGGCTACACCTTC. As protein: CASSYRGTGFGYTF.

CDR3 residues: CATSGPHRVLTF. The CDR3, as DNA: TGTGCCACCTCAGGGCCCCATAGGGTCCTGACTTTC. V and J are TRBV11-2 and TRBJ2-6, with TRBD1 as a possible D gene (5 bases). V lost 10 bases to trimming and J lost 13 bases, with 17 bases between them. Per the germline V gene, CDR1 is SGHAT and CDR2 is FQNNGV. The length of the CDR3 is 12 residues.

The genes are TRBV14 and TRBJ1-4; D might be TRBD1 (5 bases). V lost 1 base to trimming and J lost 0 bases, with 9 bases between them. CDR1 and CDR2 (germline): SGHDN, FVKESK. CDR3 size: 16 residues. As DNA, the CDR3 is TGTGCCAGCAGCCAAGCGGGGGTCTCAACTAATGAAAAACTGTTTTTT. Its protein is CASSQAGVSTNEKLFF.

CDR3 loop: CASSYSGQGFNQPQHF. CDR3 DNA: TGTGCCAGCAGTTACTCGGGACAGGGGTTCAATCAGCCCCAGCATTTT. The chain joins TRBV6-6 to TRBJ1-5, with TRBD1 matching 10 bases. After removal of 0 bases from V and 3 bases from J, the junction contained 2 bases not matched to a gene. This CDR3 has 16 amino acids. Germline V CDR1 and CDR2: MNHNY, SVGAGI (reference sequence).

This chain links TRBV7-9 with TRBJ1-2, with D possibly matching TRBD1 (6 bases). Looked up from germline, CDR1 is SEHNR and CDR2 is FQNEAQ (reference sequence). V was trimmed by 1 base and J by 6 bases, leaving 18 bases between them. The CDR3 spans 16 residues. In DNA form, the CDR3 reads TGTGCCAGCAGCTTAGAATTGGGCAGGGGTTATGATGGCTACACCTTC. Translated, it gives CASSLELGRGYDGYTF.

The genes are TRBV30 and TRBJ1-1; 7 bases match TRBD1. Germline assignment: CDR1 GTSNPN and CDR2 SVGIG (reference sequence). With V trimmed by 3 bases and J by 3 bases, 7 bases remained unmatched. This CDR3 is 14 amino acids long. The chain's CDR3 is CAWRQTGKYTEAFF. CDR3 coding DNA: TGTGCCTGGAGGCAGACAGGGAAATACACTGAAGCTTTCTTT.

V is TRBV7-3 and J is TRBJ1-2; maybe TRBD1 (5 bases). The CDR3 totals 14 residues. Germline V gene lookup returns CDR1 SGHTA and CDR2 FQGTGA. Deletions cut 5 bases from V and 5 bases from J, with 15 bases between. The CDR3 is CASSPTPGGYGYTF. DNA for the CDR3: TGTGCCAGCAGCCCAACTCCCGGGGGTTATGGCTACACCTTC.

With regard to this clone: The junction departs from germline at one end; a sequencing error may be responsible. The same CDR3 can be traced to other DNA sequences in this sample. CDR3 DNA sequence: TGCAGTGCTAGAGCCGGGTTCCCCCTACACTTT. It codes for CSARAGFPLHF. The genes are TRBV20-1 and TRBJ1-6, with D unresolved. Germline V gene sequence: CDR1 DFQATT, CDR2 SNEGSKA (reference sequence). The CDR3 loop spans 11 amino acids.

The gene calls are TRBV5-1 and TRBJ2-2; 8 bases fit TRBD1. The CDR3 runs 14 residues. Germline V lookup: CDR1 SGHRS, CDR2 YFSETQ. Germline trimming cut 0 bases from V and 6 bases from J; bases unmatched to any gene: 1. The CDR3 is CASSLETGAGELFF. The CDR3 DNA follows: TGCGCCAGCAGCTTGGAGACAGGGGCCGGGGAGCTGTTTTTT. The full variable domain, its missing parts supplied by reference TRBV5-1 and TRBJ2-2, is KAGVTQTPRYLIKTRGQQVTLSCSPISGHRSVSWYQQTPGQGLQFLFEYFSETQRNKGNFPGRFSGRQFSNSRSEMNVSTLELGDSALYLCASSLETGAGELFFGEGSRLTVL.

The rearrangement uses TRBV6-1 and TRBJ2-7, with TRBD2 matching 12 bases. The germline CDR1 and CDR2 sequences are MNHNS and SASEGT. V lost 3 bases and J lost 2; bases outside the gene matches: 2. The CDR3 length is 15 residues. CDR3 sequence (DNA): TGTGCCAGCAGTGAGGGACTAGCGGGCGCCTACGAGCAGTACTTC. Residues: CASSEGLAGAYEQYF.